The clone carrying this T cell receptor beta chain came up a few times. Its target is not known. Germline CDR1 reads LNHDA; CDR2 reads SQIVND (reference sequence). The CDR3 contains 16 residues. V trimming: 8 bases; J trimming: 2 bases; junction bases outside the gene matches: 12. The source of the sample is a study of blood T cells in healthy people across ages. Study results and limitations: Roughly linear declines in TCR beta diversity per million T cells occurred with age. Compared with aged donors, long-lived donors showed fewer expanded clones, suggesting selection.

The second PCR ran roughly 7 to 12 cycles with a sample-barcoded 5' primer and J-beta primers. TCRdb re-called the 5' RACE reads through MiXCR, storing one row per CDR3 protein. Of 540,000 or so distinct CDR3 sequences in the sample, around 24% were seen once. In addition, the sample was reused for a study of T cells of mothers and their children.

V gene TRBV19 combines with J gene TRBJ1-5, with 7 nucleotides matching TRBD1. The sequence came from a boy younger than 18 in good health. The specimen sequenced was blood. The CDR3 DNA follows: TGTGCCAGTTCGTCCAGACAGGGTATTGGCAATCAGCCCCAGCATTTT. Residues: CASSSRQGIGNQPQHF.